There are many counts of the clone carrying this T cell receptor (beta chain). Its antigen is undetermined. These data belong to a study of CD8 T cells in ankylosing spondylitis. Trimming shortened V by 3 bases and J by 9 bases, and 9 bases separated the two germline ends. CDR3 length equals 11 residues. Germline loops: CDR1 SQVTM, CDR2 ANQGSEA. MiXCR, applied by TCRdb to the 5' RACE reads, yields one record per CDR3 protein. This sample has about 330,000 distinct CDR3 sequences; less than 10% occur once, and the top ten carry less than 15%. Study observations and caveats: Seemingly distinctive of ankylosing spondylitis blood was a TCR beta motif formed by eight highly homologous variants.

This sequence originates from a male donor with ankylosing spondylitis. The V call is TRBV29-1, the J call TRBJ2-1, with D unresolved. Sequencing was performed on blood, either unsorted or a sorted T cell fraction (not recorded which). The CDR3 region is CSVELFSEQFF. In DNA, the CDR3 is TGCAGCGTTGAGTTATTCAGTGAGCAGTTCTTC.